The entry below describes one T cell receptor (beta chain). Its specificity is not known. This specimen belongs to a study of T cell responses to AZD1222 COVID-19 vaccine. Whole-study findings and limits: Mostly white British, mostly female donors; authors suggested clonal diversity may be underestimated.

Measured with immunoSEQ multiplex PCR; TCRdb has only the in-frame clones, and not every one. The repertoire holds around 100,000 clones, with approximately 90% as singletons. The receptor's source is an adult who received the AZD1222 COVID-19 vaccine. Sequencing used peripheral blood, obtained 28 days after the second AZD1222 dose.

This CDR3 reads CASSSGSRGYNEQFF. In DNA form, the CDR3 reads TGCGCCAGCAGCTCAGGATCGCGGGGGTACAATGAGCAGTTCTTC. V gene TRBV4-1 combines with J gene TRBJ2-1, with 7 bases identical to TRBD2. CDR1 and CDR2 (germline): MGHRA, YSYEKL. With 5 bases clipped from V and 4 bases from J, the junction kept 8 bases outside the gene matches. The CDR3 covers 15 residues.